This T cell receptor beta chain is drawn from a study of cytomegalovirus exposure and HLA in healthy donors (TCRdb year 2017). Regarding the complete study: An earlier analysis of a few hundred of the donors reported 250 to 300 Gb of sequence data and 100 million to 120 million unique TCR beta sequences obtained from some 170 million T cells. Rather than drawing on any new phenotypic data, the later analysis identified candidate immune exposures from TCR beta sequences and the way those sequences occurred across donors. A later analysis re-examined previously published TCR beta repertoires from roughly 650 donors and added high-resolution HLA genotyping to investigate patterns of TCR occurrence. A later genetic analysis used genome-wide SNP genotypes for about three fifths of the 666 donors, treating that subset as a discovery cohort. Roughly 300 gigabases of sequencing data and approximately 84 million unique TCR sequences were included in an early release covering roughly 600 HLA-typed donors. Among the roughly 430 genotyped donors, roughly 80% belonged to the genetic ancestry cluster associated with self-reported Caucasian donors. The study used immunosequencing to profile the T cell repertoires of hundreds of subjects and linked those repertoires to cytomegalovirus serostatus. Several DR-DQ haplotypes were handled as single units for association and clustering because linkage in the cohort was strong. Donor age, sex, ethnicity and CMV serostatus were compiled alongside the repertoire data. The study aimed to test whether signatures of past pathogen exposure could be identified by cataloging public T cell receptors. HLA typing covered class I and class II loci at four-digit resolution. An earlier analysis of 500 to 650 of the donors applied high-throughput TCR beta sequencing to assess whether each TCR beta V gene segment acted as functional or pseudogenic. Typing coverage differed by locus: A, B, C, DRB1 and DQB1 were typed in about 620-630 donors, DQA1 in 522, DPA1 in 600 to 610, and DPB1 in 400 to 480. Among a few hundred genotyped donors of the cohort, an average of around 240,000 unique TCR beta nucleotide sequences were sequenced per donor, roughly 20% of them non-productive. To predict cytomegalovirus infection status, the study combined high-throughput TCR immunosequencing, statistical association of individual TCRs with disease status, and machine learning. Along with the roughly 710-subject first cohort, a separate validation cohort of over a hundred different subjects was used. All discovery cohort repertoires had been generated using a single sequencing platform. What the work shows at the level of the full study, not this receptor alone: A further reported finding was that TCR beta sequences accurately predicted the HLA-A and HLA-B alleles for most subjects in the first cohort. In a later genetic analysis, a missense DCLRE1C variant was associated with V-gene and J-gene trimming of TCR beta chains, and the association was replicated in an independent cohort. An earlier analysis of 450 to 750 of the donors showed that most TCR beta V segments appeared in productive rearrangements either about 87% or about 30% of the time, which broadly matched IMGT annotations. Correlated functional status among segregating V segments might reflect linkage disequilibrium, but an unknown experimental factor could not be ruled out. A total of 164 TCR beta chains were listed by the study as associated with cytomegalovirus. The sequencing pipeline was judged likely to have produced a cluster of highly shared sequence variants as a technical artifact. According to a later genetic analysis, donors in an Asian-associated ancestry cluster had fewer N-insertions in productive TCRs than the approximately 630-donor mean. For the cohort, immune exposure information was limited to CMV serostatus. Most TCR sequences were seen in very few donors, while some public TCRs were found in many individuals. The authors suggested that the approach could potentially be generalized to other disease states and immunological phenotypes. Most CMV-associated TCR beta chains appeared to be HLA-restricted in a later analysis, and the HLA associations seemed to be driven largely by CMV exposure. This cohort had only TCR beta chains sequenced, and the lack of alpha or paired-chain data limited which features could be detected. Several of the top co-occurrence clusters appeared to be linked to parvovirus B19, influenza, CMV and Epstein-Barr virus, according to a later analysis. Because HLA typing was unavailable for some donors at each locus, only the typed subset was used in association tests. Some IMGT-functional V segments, including TRBV6-2 and TRBV6-3, could not be told apart with the 87-base-pair reads, so those segments were excluded. A few of the identified cytomegalovirus-associated TCR beta chains were confirmed in vitro to be specific for cytomegalovirus antigens. When HLA alleles, especially DR and DQ, strongly co-occurred, TCR associations were difficult to assign to individual alleles. Approximately 16 rarely observed V segments, including chromosome 9 orphons, were excluded from the earlier analysis of about 600 of the donors because counts were too low. Presence/absence analyses assumed roughly uniform sequencing depth across donors, an assumption that may not hold. At a false discovery rate of 0.05, a later analysis linked roughly 17,000 TCR beta sequences to specific HLA alleles. According to a later analysis, TCR association rates differed among HLA loci, with DRB1 alleles showing the most associated TCRs and HLA-C alleles showing the fewest. The classifier was reported to diagnose cytomegalovirus status with high specificity and sensitivity in both the original cohort and the validation cohort. In a later analysis, HLA-associated TCR beta chains were found to be more clonally expanded and to have lower generation probabilities than equally common non-associated chains.

In total, 666 healthy bone marrow donors made up the cohort. At the time of sampling, every cohort member was nominally healthy, though immune exposures that went unrecorded were likely present. The donor was CMV seronegative and belonged to the group of over 350 seronegative cohort members. A peripheral blood sample was provided by each donor, and peripheral blood mononuclear cells were used for TCR beta sequencing. Genomic DNA extraction from the blood cell samples was performed with the Qiagen DNeasy Blood Extraction Kit. As to this clone: Its antigen target is currently unknown. No base quality values were provided; no much bigger clone lies one nucleotide off.

From a lookup of the germline V gene, CDR1 and CDR2 are MNHEY and SVGAGI. The CDR3 measures 15 amino acids from cysteine to phenylalanine. The entry retains the CDR3 DNA only, 45 bases that are in frame from base 1. V has 2 bases trimmed and J has 4 bases trimmed; junction bases matching no gene number 7. Library construction relied on the immunoSEQ multiplex PCR assay. The multiplex PCR relied on a mix of 60 forward primers for TCR Vbeta segments and 13 reverse primers for TCR Jbeta segments. A multiplex PCR assay on genomic DNA amplified the CDR3 region of rearranged TCR beta genes. On the Illumina HiSeq System, the amplified TCR beta libraries were sequenced as 87-base-pair reads. On the study's bioinformatics: Across the roughly 600 repertoires, a later analysis counted tens of millions of unique TCR beta chains, roughly 11 million of which were shared by at least two donors. A nearest-neighbor algorithm error-corrected the raw reads and collapsed the reads into unique sequences, merging closely related sequences to remove PCR and sequencing errors. CDR3 sequences were aligned to IMGT reference sequences to assign V, D and J gene segments. For a sequence to be retained, at least a six-nucleotide match to both a V gene segment and a J gene segment was required. A rearrangement counted as productive if the CDR3 had no stop codons and remained in frame with V and J, and every other rearrangement counted as non-productive. Following IMGT convention, CDR3 was defined as the stretch from the second conserved V-encoded cysteine up to the conserved J-encoded phenylalanine. The earlier analysis of some 600 of the donors excluded sequences that lacked an unambiguous match to a single V gene segment. An earlier analysis of fewer than 650 of the donors classified V segments as functional when productive rearrangements were above 56.7% and as segregating when the standard deviation between donors was above 5%. A statistical classification framework was built for diagnosing cytomegalovirus status from the catalog of TCR beta chain sequences. A later analysis assigned V and J genes by comparing TCR nucleotide sequences with IMGT/GENE-DB human TR gene sequences. The TCRdist pipeline was used in a later analysis to assign CDR3 sequences and most-parsimonious VDJ recombination scenarios. In a later analysis, each TCR beta chain was defined by its CDR3 amino acid sequence together with its V-gene family, and reads lacking a unique V-gene family were excluded. In a later analysis, approximately 640 highly shared, low-generation-probability nucleotide sequences were removed to address suspected cross-contamination and a sequencing artifact. In a later analysis, a clonal expansion index for each public chain was calculated from normalized within-repertoire ranks of inferred template counts. In a later analysis, generation probabilities were computed with a VDJ recombination model fitted to out-of-frame rearrangements, and the resulting probabilities were checked against IGoR. A later analysis scored TCR-TCR, TCR-HLA and TCR-CMV co-occurrence with hypergeometric tests, applying a repertoire-size bias correction to TCR pairs. To estimate false discovery rates, a later analysis permuted the HLA or CMV assignments 20 times. In a later analysis, co-occurring TCRs were grouped using DBSCAN, and TCRdist sequence similarity was added for clustering within HLA-allele-positive subsets. Co-occurrence clustering excluded repertoires with fewer than 30,000 or more than 120,000 public chains, plus five with anomalous nucleotide sharing. The immuneACCESS repertoire file appears here via TCRdb, limited to in-frame rearrangements. These files lack a portion of the clones; in checked studies, under half of the deficit traces to unresolved V genes, and the cause of the others is not known. That table supplies the V and J calls and clone size; D and trimming were determined from the DNA. The sample table lists under 110,000 clones, 75% to 90% of them with a count of one. The leading ten clones occupy 3% to 5% of the sample.

The receptor was derived from a man aged 25 to 45 in good health and CMV-seronegative. This sequence uses TRBV6-5 and TRBJ1-2, with 7 middle bases fitting TRBD1. Material for sequencing was PBMCs. The DNA sequence is as follows: TGTGCCAGCAGTTACCTACAGGGGCACCTCTATGGCTACACCTTC. It is translated as CASSYLQGHLYGYTF.